This paragraph reports one TCR beta chain. Its cognate antigen is unknown. This record belongs to a study of radiotherapy plus CTLA-4 blockade in lung cancer. With 7 bases clipped from V and 8 bases from J, the junction kept 13 bases outside the gene matches. CDR3 length: 15 amino acids. Germline CDR1 reads MNHEY; CDR2 reads SVGAGI. Method: immunoSEQ multiplex PCR; TCRdb's copy keeps in-frame clones and lacks some. Among some 80,000 clones listed, roughly 80% were seen once. Study results and limitations: The best prediction of response reportedly came from early blood T cell clone dynamics, with interferon-beta.

This TCR derives from a human donor with non-small cell lung cancer who had stable disease on radiotherapy plus ipilimumab. This material consisted of peripheral blood, taken from a patient treated with radiotherapy plus ipilimumab. The chain recombines TRBV6-5 with TRBJ1-1, with 10 nucleotides matching TRBD1. As DNA, the CDR3 is TGTGCCAGCACTGAGGTTGGGACAGGGGCTAGAGAAGCTTTCTTT. This encodes CASTEVGTGAREAFF.